These 27 T cell receptor beta chains share one sample of origin, sequenced in a study of blood T cell repertoires in COVID-19 (dated by TCRdb to 2020 to 2022). Library creation used the immunoSEQ multiplex PCR assay. TCRdb took this table from immuneACCESS and kept in-frame rearrangements with V and J called. Such tables lack part of the clones; where checked against another copy, unresolved V genes explain under half of the gap, and the rest is unexplained. The sample contains about 250,000 clones, about 80% of them found a single time. Jointly, the top ten make up 8.9% of the sample. The sequencing input was peripheral blood. These receptors were obtained from a man older than 75 with acute or convalescent COVID-19.

V usage is TRBV7-9 and J usage is TRBJ2-1; possible D gene TRBD1, 5 bases. Germline V gives CDR1 SEHNR, CDR2 FQNEAQ (reference sequence). The length of the CDR3 is 16 residues. V gave up 5 bases and J gave up 6 bases, with 20 bases separating them. The CDR3 here is CASSPRRGFTTNEQFF. CDR3 nucleotide sequence: TGTGCCAGCAGCCCCCGAAGGGGTTTCACAACCAATGAGCAGTTCTTC.

V usage is TRBV7-9 and J usage is TRBJ2-7; 10 bases are a match to TRBD1. Germline-derived CDR1 and CDR2 are SEHNR and FQNEAQ (reference sequence). V was clipped by 4 bases and J by 0 bases; unmatched bases: 3. This CDR3 contains 15 residues. The CDR3 reads CASSSGDRGSYEQYF. The CDR3 DNA reads TGTGCCAGCAGCTCCGGGGACAGGGGCTCCTACGAGCAGTACTTC. The variable domain in full, completed from reference TRBV7-9 and TRBJ2-7, reads DTGVSQNPRHKITKRGQNVTFRCDPISEHNRLYWYRQTLGQGPEFLTYFQNEAQLEKSRLLSDRFSAERPKGSFSTLEIQRTEQGDSAMYLCASSSGDRGSYEQYFGPGTRLTVT.

This rearrangement joins TRBV24-1 to TRBJ2-7, with TRBD1 matching over 11 bases. The CDR3 contains 14 residues. Germline CDR1 KGHDR, CDR2 SFDVKD. J gave up 6 bases and V 5 bases, and 5 bases lay outside the gene matches. CDR3 DNA: TGTGCCACCAGTGGTCCCGGGACAGGGGGCGAGCAGTACTTC. Protein sequence: CATSGPGTGGEQYF.

The chain couples TRBV18 to TRBJ1-1; 8 positions agree with TRBD1. Germline V gene sequence: CDR1 KGHSH, CDR2 LQKENI. The V gene end was trimmed by 4 bases and the J gene end by 1 base; junction bases not matched to a gene: 8. CDR3 length: 16 amino acids. The CDR3 nucleotides are TGTGCCAGCTCACGCGTCCAGGGGGCCGCGAACACTGAAGCTTTCTTT. This sequence encodes CASSRVQGAANTEAFF.

The chain links TRBV3-1 (or the pseudogene TRBV3-2) to TRBJ1-1; 7 bases fit TRBD1. This CDR3 contains 17 residues. J lost 2 bases, V lost 3 bases, and 12 bases had no gene match. Germline V gene sequence: CDR1 LGHDT, CDR2 YNNKEL (reference sequence). CDR3 region: CASSHDATRGANTEAFF. CDR3 nucleotide sequence: TGTGCCAGCAGCCACGATGCGACCAGGGGGGCAAACACTGAAGCTTTCTTT.

The chain joins TRBV18 to TRBJ2-1, with TRBD2 identical over 13 bases. The V gene's germline CDR1 is KGHSH and CDR2 LQKENI. This CDR3 has 15 residues. With V trimmed by 4 bases and J by 7 bases, 4 bases remained unmatched. The DNA for the CDR3 is TGTGCCAGCTCACGCGGGACTAGCGGGGTGAATGAGCAGTTCTTC. It specifies CASSRGTSGVNEQFF.

The genes are TRBV18 and TRBJ1-3; possible D gene TRBD1, 6 bases. The CDR3 spans 17 residues. Germline CDR1 KGHSH, CDR2 LQKENI. V lost 0 bases, J lost 0 bases, and 12 bases lay in between. The CDR3 sequence: CASSPPTGRASGNTIYF. The CDR3 nucleotides are TGTGCCAGCTCACCACCGACAGGACGCGCCTCTGGAAACACCATATATTTT.

The chain couples TRBV7-9 to TRBJ2-7; D gene ambiguous. CDR3 length: 15 residues. The V end was cut by 0 bases, the J end by 0 bases, with 9 bases between. Per germline, CDR1 SEHNR and CDR2 FQNEAQ (reference sequence). The CDR3 DNA follows: TGTGCCAGCAGCTTAGCGGTTTTGAGCTCCTACGAGCAGTACTTC. As protein: CASSLAVLSSYEQYF.

This sequence joins TRBV7-2 and TRBJ2-3; 7 nucleotides align to TRBD2. CDR1 and CDR2 (germline): SGHTA, FQGNSA. CDR3 length equals 16 residues. The junction had 13 bases not matched to a gene; V was cut back by 4 bases and J by 6 bases. This chain's CDR3 is CASSSGGTIVVDTQYF. The CDR3 DNA is TGTGCCAGCAGCTCAGGAGGGACTATCGTAGTGGATACGCAGTATTTT.

This clone was observed a handful of times. The chain couples TRBV3-1 (or the pseudogene TRBV3-2) to TRBJ2-1; D call uncertain. The length of the CDR3 is 16 residues. CDR1 is LGHDT and CDR2 is YNNKEL in the germline V gene (reference sequence). Between the trimmed V and J ends, which lost 2 bases and 4 bases, there was a span of 15 bases. The chain's CDR3 is CASSQHARDNYNEQFF. CDR3 nucleotides: TGTGCCAGCAGCCAACACGCAAGAGACAATTACAATGAGCAGTTCTTC.

The V and J genes are TRBV19 and TRBJ1-6; D is perhaps TRBD1 (5 bases). CDR3 size: 15 residues. From germline, CDR1 is LNHDA and CDR2 SQIVND (reference sequence). The CDR3 loop reads CVSGEWGGRNSPLHF. The CDR3 nucleotides read TGTGTCAGCGGGGAATGGGGGGGAAGGAATTCACCCCTCCACTTT.

This chain connects TRBV30 to TRBJ2-1; D might be TRBD2 (5 bases). Germline lookup yields CDR1 GTSNPN and CDR2 SVGIG (reference sequence). The CDR3 runs to 15 residues. The V end was cut by 4 bases, the J end by 0 bases, with 13 bases between. The CDR3 is CAWNRGTSSYNEQFF. DNA of the CDR3: TGTGCCTGGAACAGAGGCACTAGCTCCTACAATGAGCAGTTCTTC.

The V call is TRBV5-1, the J call TRBJ2-5; possibly TRBD2 for D (6 bases). Trimming left V 3 bases short and J 1 base short, with 10 bases between. There are 14 residues in the CDR3. Per germline, CDR1 SGHRS and CDR2 YFSETQ. CDR3: CASSWPGAQETQYF. The CDR3 nucleotides are TGCGCCAGCAGCTGGCCGGGAGCCCAAGAGACCCAGTACTTC.

As regards this clone: Within the sample, other DNA sequences also encode this same CDR3. The rearrangement links TRBV6-6 to TRBJ2-7; TRBD1 aligns across 8 bases. V lost 5 bases and J lost 6; bases outside the gene matches: 12. Per germline, CDR1 MNHNY and CDR2 SVGAGI (reference sequence). The CDR3 extends over 15 amino acids. The CDR3 coding sequence is TGTGCCAGCAGTCTTAGACAGGGGAGTCATGGCGAGCAGTACTTC. This translates into CASSLRQGSHGEQYF.

V is TRBV18 and J is TRBJ1-5; tentatively, D is TRBD1 (5 bases). The CDR3 is made up of 14 amino acids. V was trimmed by 6 bases and J by 5 bases, leaving 14 bases between them. Per germline, CDR1 KGHSH and CDR2 LQKENI. CDR3: CASSPRQKDQPQHF. The CDR3 DNA reads TGTGCCAGCTCTCCTAGACAGAAAGATCAGCCCCAGCATTTT.

The chain carries TRBV5-1 and TRBJ2-3; D is perhaps TRBD1 (6 bases). The CDR3 consists of 15 residues. Germline V CDR1 and CDR2: SGHRS, YFSETQ. Between the trimmed V and J ends, which lost 0 bases and 5 bases, there was a span of 13 bases. The CDR3: CASSLGGTRGDTQYF. The DNA of the CDR3 is TGCGCCAGCAGCTTGGGGGGCACCAGGGGAGATACGCAGTATTTT.

The gene calls are TRBV28 and TRBJ2-3, with D uncertain. The germline V gene encodes CDR1 MDHEN and CDR2 SYDVKM. The CDR3 length is 13 residues. The V gene lost 6 bases and the J gene lost 0 bases, with 7 bases spanning the gap. The CDR3 here is CASSLPSTDTQYF. Here the CDR3 DNA reads TGTGCCAGCAGCCTACCTAGCACAGATACGCAGTATTTT.

V gene TRBV28 combines with J gene TRBJ1-5, with TRBD1 matching over 7 bases. This CDR3 region has 16 residues. V trimming: 2 bases; J trimming: 2 bases; junction bases outside the gene matches: 6. Looked up from germline, CDR1 is MDHEN and CDR2 is SYDVKM. CDR3 DNA sequence: TGTGCCAGCAGTTTAAGCCCTGACAGGGGCAATCAGCCCCAGCATTTT. Encoded protein: CASSLSPDRGNQPQHF.

The chain uses TRBV21-1 and TRBJ2-1; TRBD1, as called in the table, went unchecked against the DNA. TRBV21-1 is shown as a pseudogene. The CDR3 sequence is 15 residues long. The CDR3 is CAGSLGPESYNEQFF. For the CDR3, the DNA is TGTGCCGGCAGTTTGGGGCCGGAGTCCTACAATGAGCAGTTCTTC.

This clone was detected a few times. The V call is TRBV25-1, the J call TRBJ1-2; D might be TRBD1 (5 bases). Trimming removed 3 bases from V and 8 bases from J, with 13 bases in between. Germline lookup yields CDR1 MGHDK and CDR2 SYGVNS. The CDR3 runs to 13 residues. The CDR3 is CASSDRGFMGYTF. The CDR3 DNA follows: TGTGCCAGCAGTGATCGGGGGTTTATGGGCTACACCTTC.

This clone was detected only a few times. The V call is TRBV2, the J call TRBJ2-2; possibly TRBD1 for D (5 bases). CDR1 and CDR2 from the germline V gene are SNHLY and FYNNEI. This CDR3 has 15 amino acids. V was clipped by 6 bases and J by 0 bases, with 11 bases between them. CDR3 nucleotide sequence: TGTGCCAGCAGGAAAGACAGTGCGAACACCGGGGAGCTGTTTTTT. Its protein product is CASRKDSANTGELFF.

There are a few counts of this clone. V usage is TRBV28 and J usage is TRBJ1-6; D perhaps matches TRBD1 (5 bases). The CDR3 has 14 amino acids. Trimming removed 4 bases from V and 7 bases from J, with 11 bases in between. Germline V gene lookup returns CDR1 MDHEN and CDR2 SYDVKM. The CDR3 DNA reads TGTGCCAGCAGTTCCAGGGTTTTAAATTCACCCCTCCACTTT. Translated, it gives CASSSRVLNSPLHF.

The chain combines TRBV19 with TRBJ1-5; 7 nucleotides line up with TRBD1. After removal of 4 bases from V and 4 bases from J, the junction contained 7 bases not matched to a gene. This CDR3 spans 15 amino acids. From germline, CDR1 is LNHDA and CDR2 SQIVND (reference sequence). Written as DNA, the CDR3 is TGTGCCAGTAGTAGGAGGGACAGATCAAATCAGCCCCAGCATTTT. Amino acids: CASSRRDRSNQPQHF.

The gene calls are TRBV4-2 and TRBJ1-2, with D unclear. CDR1 is LGHNA, CDR2 YNFKEQ, per germline. The CDR3 covers 15 residues. The V end was cut by 0 bases, the J end by 3 bases, with 11 bases between. CDR3 coding DNA: TGTGCCAGCAGCCAAGATCGGGTGCTAGACTATGGCTACACCTTC. Translating gives CASSQDRVLDYGYTF.

The chain is built from TRBV6-2 or TRBV6-3 and TRBJ1-1, with D unresolved. V was shortened by 4 bases and J by 3 bases, with 9 bases between the two germline ends. Per germline, CDR1 MNHEY and CDR2 SVGEGT. The CDR3 consists of 13 residues. The CDR3, as DNA: TGTGCCAGCAGTTTTTGGAGCGACACTGAAGCTTTCTTT. Translation gives CASSFWSDTEAFF.

This chain joins TRBV5-6 and TRBJ1-1; D might be TRBD1 (5 bases). V was pared by 2 bases and J by 6 bases, with 20 bases between. This CDR3 has 16 residues. Per the germline V gene, CDR1 is SGHDT and CDR2 is YYEEEE. The CDR3 DNA follows: TGTGCCAGCAGCTTTCAAACCAGGGTAGTAGGCGCTGAAGCTTTCTTT. It specifies CASSFQTRVVGAEAFF.

There are a few counts of this clone. This chain connects TRBV4-1 to TRBJ1-2, with D possibly TRBD1 on 6 matching bases. Trimming removed 4 bases at V and 4 bases at J, with 10 bases between. Per the germline V gene, CDR1 is MGHRA and CDR2 is YSYEKL. This CDR3 is built from 13 residues. Here the CDR3 DNA reads TGCGCCAGCAGCCCGGACAGTTTCTATGGCTACACCTTC. As protein: CASSPDSFYGYTF.